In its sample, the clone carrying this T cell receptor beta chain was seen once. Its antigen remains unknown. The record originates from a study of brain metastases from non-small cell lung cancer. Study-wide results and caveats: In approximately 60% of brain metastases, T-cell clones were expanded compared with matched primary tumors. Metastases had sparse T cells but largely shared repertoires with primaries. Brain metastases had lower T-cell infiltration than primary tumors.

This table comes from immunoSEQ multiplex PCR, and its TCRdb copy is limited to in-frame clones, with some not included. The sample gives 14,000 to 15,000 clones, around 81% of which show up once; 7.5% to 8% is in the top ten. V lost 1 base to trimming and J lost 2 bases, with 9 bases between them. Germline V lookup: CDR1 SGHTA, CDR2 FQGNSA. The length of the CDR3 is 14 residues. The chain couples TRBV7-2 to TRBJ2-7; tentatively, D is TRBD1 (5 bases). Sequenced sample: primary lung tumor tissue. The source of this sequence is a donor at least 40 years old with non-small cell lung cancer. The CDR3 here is CASSLDRTTYEQYF. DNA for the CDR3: TGTGCCAGCAGCTTAGACAGGACGACCTACGAGCAGTACTTC.